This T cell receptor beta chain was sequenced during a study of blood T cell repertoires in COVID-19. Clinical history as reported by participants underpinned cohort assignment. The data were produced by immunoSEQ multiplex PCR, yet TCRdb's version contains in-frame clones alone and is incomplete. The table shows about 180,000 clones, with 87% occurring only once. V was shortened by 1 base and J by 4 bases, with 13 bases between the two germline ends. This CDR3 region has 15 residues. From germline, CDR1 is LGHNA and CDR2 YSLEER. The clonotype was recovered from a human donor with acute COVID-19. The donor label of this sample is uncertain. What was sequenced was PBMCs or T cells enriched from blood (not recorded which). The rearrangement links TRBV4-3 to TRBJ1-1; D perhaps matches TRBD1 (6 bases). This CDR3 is CASSQGAGETTEAFF. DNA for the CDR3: TGCGCCAGCAGCCAAGGGGCAGGGGAGACCACTGAAGCTTTCTTT.